These 18 T cell receptor beta chains share one sample of origin, sequenced in a study of T cell responses to AZD1222 COVID-19 vaccine. TCRdb's table, derived via immunoSEQ multiplex PCR, lists solely in-frame clones and lacks some. The table has some 120,000 clones, 87% seen once. The sequenced sample was peripheral blood, obtained on day 0 of AZD1222 vaccination. Receptor source: an adult in good health.

The chain uses TRBV7-9 and TRBJ1-5; D is uncertain. The germline V gene encodes CDR1 SEHNR and CDR2 FQNEAQ (reference sequence). This CDR3 contains 17 residues. V lost 1 base, J lost 2 bases, and 15 bases lay in between. This CDR3 reads CASSLGAGFRGNQPQHF. CDR3 coding DNA: TGTGCCAGCAGCTTAGGGGCAGGTTTTCGGGGCAATCAGCCCCAGCATTTT. Together with reference TRBV7-9 and TRBJ1-5, the CDR3 gives the full variable domain: DTGVSQNPRHKITKRGQNVTFRCDPISEHNRLYWYRQTLGQGPEFLTYFQNEAQLEKSRLLSDRFSAERPKGSFSTLEIQRTEQGDSAMYLCASSLGAGFRGNQPQHFGDGTRLSIL.

This sequence joins TRBV5-4 and TRBJ1-6; D call uncertain. Trimming stripped 4 bases from V and 6 bases from J, with 29 bases between. CDR1 is SGHNT and CDR2 is YYREEE in the germline V gene (reference sequence). The CDR3 totals 20 residues. The CDR3 sequence is CASSPAPPSIGNRGNSPLHF. DNA of the CDR3: TGTGCCAGCAGCCCCGCCCCCCCTTCGATTGGGAACCGGGGTAATTCACCCCTCCACTTT.

A few counts support this clone. The chain couples TRBV19 to TRBJ1-3; 10 nucleotides align to TRBD1. The CDR3 is 16 amino acids. J was trimmed by 0 bases and V by 7 bases; bases with no gene match: 6. Germline CDR1 and CDR2: LNHDA and SQIVND (reference sequence). CDR3 bases: TGTGCCAGTACCGTGACAGGGGGCGGCTCTGGAAACACCATATATTTT. Amino acids: CASTVTGGGSGNTIYF. The variable domain in full, completed from reference TRBV19 and TRBJ1-3, reads DGGITQSPKYLFRKEGQNVTLSCEQNLNHDAMYWYRQDPGQGLRLIYYSQIVNDFQKGDIAEGYSVSREKKESFPLTVTSAQKNPTAFYLCASTVTGGGSGNTIYFGEGSWLTVV.

The chain is built from TRBV27 and TRBJ1-2; no reliable D call. The CDR3 totals 14 residues. The V gene lost 0 bases and the J gene lost 3 bases, with 8 bases spanning the gap. Germline V CDR1 and CDR2: MNHEY, SMNVEV (reference sequence). The DNA of the CDR3 is TGTGCCAGCAGTTTATCGGGATTTGACTATGGCTACACCTTC. It specifies CASSLSGFDYGYTF.

This clone was seen a handful of times. V usage is TRBV7-9 and J usage is TRBJ1-2; D gene unclear. Germline V gene lookup returns CDR1 SEHNR and CDR2 FQNEAQ (reference sequence). V gave up 2 bases and J gave up 2 bases, with 15 bases separating them. CDR3 length: 16 residues. The CDR3 DNA reads as TGTGCCAGCAGCTTATCGGGATCTCAAATAAACTATGGCTACACCTTC. This gives the protein CASSLSGSQINYGYTF.

The V call is TRBV19, the J call TRBJ1-6; the D gene is possibly TRBD1 (6 bases). Trimming pared 8 bases from V and 0 bases from J, leaving 17 bases between. The germline V gene has CDR1 LNHDA and CDR2 SQIVND (reference sequence). The CDR3 extends over 17 amino acids. Here the CDR3 DNA reads TGTGCCAGTCCACTACAGGGACCGAGCTCCTATAATTCACCCCTCCACTTT. This gives the protein CASPLQGPSSYNSPLHF. Filled out from reference TRBV19 and TRBJ1-6, the complete variable domain reads DGGITQSPKYLFRKEGQNVTLSCEQNLNHDAMYWYRQDPGQGLRLIYYSQIVNDFQKGDIAEGYSVSREKKESFPLTVTSAQKNPTAFYLCASPLQGPSSYNSPLHFGNGTRLTVT.

This chain joins TRBV6-2 or TRBV6-3 and TRBJ2-3, with 7 bases fitting TRBD1. This CDR3 region has 15 residues. J gave up 1 base and V 5 bases, and 6 bases lay outside the gene matches. The V gene's germline CDR1 is MNHEY and CDR2 SVGEGT. CDR3 protein: CASSDRQGGTDTQYF. CDR3 coding DNA: TGTGCCAGCAGTGACCGACAGGGAGGCACAGATACGCAGTATTTT.

The rearrangement uses TRBV6-2 or TRBV6-3 and TRBJ1-2; tentatively, D is TRBD1 (5 bases). The CDR3 length is 14 residues. CDR1 is MNHEY and CDR2 is SVGEGT in the germline V gene. The V gene lost 4 bases and the J gene lost 4 bases, with 13 bases spanning the gap. The DNA for the CDR3 is TGTGCCAGCAGTTCCTGGGGGAGCGCCTATGGCTACACCTTC. Translating gives CASSSWGSAYGYTF.

The V gene is TRBV9, the J gene TRBJ2-7; the match to TRBD2 covers 16 bases. After removal of 2 bases from V and 3 bases from J, the junction contained 2 bases not matched to a gene. CDR1 and CDR2 from the germline V gene are SGDLS and YYNGEE. This CDR3 is 16 amino acids long. CDR3 sequence (DNA): TGTGCCAGCAGCGTGGGACTAGCGGGGGGGATCTACGAGCAGTACTTC. Translated, it gives CASSVGLAGGIYEQYF.

Points on this clone: The same CDR3 also results from other DNA sequences found in this sample. J is TRBJ1-2 and V is TRBV19, with TRBD1 matching over 8 bases. Germline trimming cut 5 bases from V and 0 bases from J; bases unmatched to any gene: 5. Per germline, CDR1 LNHDA and CDR2 SQIVND (reference sequence). The CDR3 has 15 residues. CDR3 nucleotides: TGTGCCAGTAGTCCTGGACAGGGAGCTAACTATGGCTACACCTTC. Protein product: CASSPGQGANYGYTF.

The genes are TRBV5-4 and TRBJ2-2; D is unresolved. Germline CDR1 SGHNT, CDR2 YYREEE (reference sequence). The CDR3 is 13 amino acids. V dropped 3 bases and J dropped 4 bases, with 7 bases sitting between them. The CDR3 spells CASSWGPTGELFF. CDR3 in DNA: TGTGCCAGCAGCTGGGGTCCCACCGGGGAGCTGTTTTTT.

This sequence joins TRBV28 and TRBJ1-6; 7 nucleotides line up with TRBD1. J gave up 7 bases and V 6 bases, and 6 bases lay outside the gene matches. The V gene's germline CDR1 is MDHEN and CDR2 SYDVKM. The CDR3 runs to 14 residues. The CDR3 protein is CASSPTGMNSPLHF. The DNA of the CDR3 is TGTGCCAGCAGCCCGACAGGGATGAATTCACCCCTCCACTTT.

As to this clone: Other DNA sequences of this sample code for an identical CDR3. The chain recombines TRBV3-1 (or the pseudogene TRBV3-2) with TRBJ2-2; the D is unclear. Germline CDR1 LGHDT, CDR2 YNNKEL (reference sequence). The CDR3 has 13 amino acids. The V end was cut by 1 base, the J end by 5 bases, with 5 bases between. CDR3 residues: CASSQVSTGELFF. DNA of the CDR3: TGTGCCAGCAGCCAAGTGTCGACCGGGGAGCTGTTTTTT.

This clone was seen just once. This CDR3 is CASKRTGGMNTEAFF. CDR3 in DNA: TGCGCCAGCAAGAGGACAGGGGGCATGAACACTGAAGCTTTCTTT. The rearrangement uses TRBV5-1 and TRBJ1-1, with 11 bases fitting TRBD1. This CDR3 region has 15 residues. Germline CDR1 SGHRS, CDR2 YFSETQ. The J segment lost 0 bases and the V segment lost 6 bases, leaving 4 bases of the junction unmatched.

A few counts support this clone. The chain has TRBV28 and TRBJ1-5; perhaps TRBD1 as D (5 bases). CDR3 length equals 14 residues. V was shortened by 8 bases and J by 8 bases, with 19 bases between the two germline ends. CDR1 is MDHEN, CDR2 SYDVKM, per germline. DNA for the CDR3: TGTGCCAGCGGTTCCCCCGGGGCAAGGGAGCCCCAGCATTTT. Its translation is CASGSPGAREPQHF.

The chain is built from TRBV6-5 and TRBJ2-7; the D gene could be TRBD1 or TRBD2 (5 bases each). Germline CDR1 is MNHEY and CDR2 is SVGAGI. The CDR3 consists of 14 residues. Trimming took 6 bases from V and 2 from J, leaving 14 bases between them. Written as DNA, the CDR3 is TGTGCCAGCAGGGGACCCGGACACGCCTACGAGCAGTACTTC. This encodes CASRGPGHAYEQYF.

The gene calls are TRBV28 and TRBJ1-1; D remains ambiguous. The germline CDR1 and CDR2 sequences are MDHEN and SYDVKM. This CDR3 has 12 residues. Trimming shortened V by 6 bases and J by 3 bases, and 8 bases separated the two germline ends. Here the CDR3 reads CASSLKHTEAFF. The DNA of the CDR3 is TGTGCCAGCAGCCTTAAACACACTGAAGCTTTCTTT.

The rearrangement links TRBV6-5 to TRBJ2-2; TRBD1 matches 10 bases. Germline V lookup: CDR1 MNHEY, CDR2 SVGAGI. J lost 7 bases, V lost 0 bases, and 5 bases had no gene match. The CDR3 contains 16 residues. DNA of the CDR3: TGTGCCAGCAGTTACTCGAGGACAGGGGGTGTCGGGGAGCTGTTTTTT. It encodes CASSYSRTGGVGELFF.